This TCR beta chain emerged from a study of graft-versus-host responses after intestinal transplantation (dated by TCRdb to about 2021). Background on the whole study: Multivisceral, liver-intestinal, or isolated intestinal transplants were received by the recipients. All recipients received anti-thymocyte globulin induction followed by maintenance tacrolimus and steroids for approximately 3 years. After intestinal transplantation, graft-versus-host and host-versus-graft alloreactive T cell clones in the graft, circulation and bone marrow were tracked using bulk TCR-beta CDR3 sequencing. Alloreactive clones were identified by sequencing pre-transplant mixed lymphocyte reaction products and comparing them with unstimulated pre-transplant donor and recipient T cells. A cohort of fewer than 25 intestinal transplant recipients, including one retransplant, was enrolled, and a few patients lacking pretransplant specimens were excluded. Donor T cell macrochimerism was defined as a peak of at least 4% donor T cells among recipient peripheral blood mononuclear cells. Rather than being sequenced by the commercial service, samples from three later patients were sequenced in-house on an Illumina MiSeq and processed with MiXCR. The paper as a whole reports these results and caveats: The relatively low number and heterogeneity of intestinal transplant patients limited the conclusions. GvH clones turned up in recipient bone marrow, with some appearing earlier in ileal mucosa or blood, a pattern consistent with an intestinal mucosal origin. Early after transplant, peak levels of circulating GvH clones were found to be associated with declines in HvG clones. Patients with donor T cell macrochimerism had high GvH to HvG T cell clonal ratios in their allografts.

Library construction relied on the immunoSEQ multiplex PCR assay. For most patients, genomic DNA was subjected to high-throughput TCR-beta CDR3 sequencing by Adaptive Biotechnologies. The authors processed their data as follows. Adaptive's ImmunoSEQ software was the source of the TCR sequencing data for 15 to 20 patients, while three other patients were processed with MiXCR and VDJtools. CDR3 nucleotide sequences shared between donor and recipient were removed because the origin of such sequences could not be assigned. To be classed as alloreactive, a clone needed at least 2-fold expansion over unstimulated cells and a minimum CFSE-low frequency of 0.002% (template counts) or 0.001% (read counts). Clones were considered mappable if detected in sequenced pre-transplant spleen, lymph node, or MLR CFSE-low populations of the donor or recipient. The cumulative frequency of alloreactive clones was calculated as a percentage of all sequences, weighted by copy number. This is the immuneACCESS table as TCRdb keeps it, with only in-frame sequences that have V and J called. A part of the clones is gone; compared with another copy, unresolved V genes explain less than half, and the rest is unexplained. V, J and clone size derive from that table, while D and trimming were established from the DNA sequence. Across this sample there are tens of thousands of clones, with approximately 94% seen only once. The top ten clonotypes cover approximately 0.5% of the sample.

In the first month after transplant, blood samples were collected up to 4 times, and after that at least monthly when available. There are 14 amino acids in the CDR3, from cysteine to phenylalanine inclusive. Only CDR3 DNA remains: 42 bases, in frame from the first base. Trimming takes 4 bases from V and 1 base from J, and the germline ends sit 11 bases apart. Via the germline V gene, CDR1 is MNHEY and CDR2 SVGAGI. On this clone itself: The specificity of this receptor is unknown. Within one base of it there is no much larger clone, and no base qualities were kept.

The chain was built from TRBV6-5 and TRBJ2-7; the D segment could be TRBD2, given 5 matching bases. The receptor was isolated from a human patient who received an intestinal transplant, so some T cells may come from the graft donor. The input for sequencing was PBMCs, taken 156 days after intestinal transplant. The CDR3 reads as follows: CASSSYGGSYEQYF. The DNA is as follows: TGTGCCAGCAGTTCGTATGGAGGATCCTACGAGCAGTACTTC.